This entry lists 17 T cell receptor beta chains sequenced from one sample in a study of cytomegalovirus exposure and HLA in healthy donors. 60 Vbeta and 13 Jbeta primers were used in PCR. TCRdb's copy holds only in-frame clones and misses some; the assay was immunoSEQ multiplex PCR. Of roughly 150,000 clones listed, 75% to 90% are singletons. The specimen sequenced was PBMCs. These receptors were collected from a woman under 30 in good health and CMV-seronegative.

The CDR3 DNA follows: TGTGCCAGCAGTTACAGCAGCGGGAGTATCGATGAGCAGTTCTTC. This sequence encodes CASSYSSGSIDEQFF. The rearrangement links TRBV6-5 to TRBJ2-1; TRBD2 agrees at 8 bases. The V segment lost 2 bases and the J segment 8 bases; nucleotides outside the gene matches: 8. This CDR3 contains 15 residues. Germline V lookup: CDR1 MNHEY, CDR2 SVGAGI.

Points on this clone: The same CDR3 arises from other DNA sequences in this sample as well. V usage is TRBV18 and J usage is TRBJ1-2, with a possible D match to TRBD1 (6 bases). This CDR3 is built from 13 residues. Germline values: CDR1 KGHSH, CDR2 LQKENI. V was trimmed by 3 bases and J by 3 bases, leaving 8 bases between them. The CDR3 is CASSPDRDYGYTF. For the CDR3, the DNA is TGTGCCAGCTCACCGGACAGAGACTATGGCTACACCTTC. Together with reference TRBV18 and TRBJ1-2, the CDR3 gives the full variable domain: NAGVMQNPRHLVRRRGQEARLRCSPMKGHSHVYWYRQLPEEGLKFMVYLQKENIIDESGMPKERFSAEFPKEGPSILRIQQVVRGDSAAYFCASSPDRDYGYTFGSGTRLTVV.

The rearrangement uses TRBV2 and TRBJ1-6; TRBD1 is a possible D gene (5 bases). The length of the CDR3 is 16 residues. V was cut by 3 bases and J by 10 bases, with 19 bases left in between. Germline loops: CDR1 SNHLY, CDR2 FYNNEI. The CDR3 is CASSDGKGRGNSPLHF. The CDR3 DNA is TGTGCCAGCAGTGATGGAAAGGGGAGGGGAAACTCACCCCTCCACTTT.

This chain connects TRBV6-5 to TRBJ1-6; possibly TRBD1 for D (6 bases). Trimming shortened V by 7 bases and J by 7 bases, and 11 bases separated the two germline ends. The CDR3 sequence is 13 residues long. Looked up from germline, CDR1 is MNHEY and CDR2 is SVGAGI. CDR3 amino acids: CASNTGYNSPLHF. The CDR3 DNA follows: TGTGCCAGCAATACAGGGTACAATTCACCCCTCCACTTT.

The chain carries TRBV28 and TRBJ1-5; 8 positions agree with TRBD1. CDR1 is MDHEN, CDR2 SYDVKM, per germline. CDR3 length equals 19 residues. J was trimmed by 0 bases and V by 3 bases; bases with no gene match: 13. The CDR3, as DNA: TGTGCCAGCAGTTTCCGTGACAGGGGCATCCTGGATAGCAATCAGCCCCAGCATTTT. Encoded protein: CASSFRDRGILDSNQPQHF.

V usage is TRBV5-1 and J usage is TRBJ2-2; no clear D gene. V dropped 6 bases and J dropped 5 bases, with 8 bases sitting between them. The CDR3 sequence is 12 residues long. CDR1 is SGHRS, CDR2 YFSETQ, per germline. The CDR3 DNA is TGCGCCAGCATCGGCAGGACCGGGGAGCTGTTTTTT. This sequence encodes CASIGRTGELFF.

This chain uses TRBV10-2 with TRBJ2-1; 7 bases map to TRBD2. The V gene end was trimmed by 7 bases and the J gene end by 4 bases; junction bases not matched to a gene: 10. CDR3 length: 15 amino acids. From germline, CDR1 is WSHSY and CDR2 SAAADI. The CDR3 DNA reads as TGCGCCAGCAACCGCGGACTAGGCTCTTACAATGAGCAGTTCTTC. Its protein product is CASNRGLGSYNEQFF.

The chain joins TRBV2 to TRBJ2-7, with TRBD1 matching 7 bases. V trimming: 5 bases; J trimming: 9 bases; junction bases outside the gene matches: 16. The germline gives CDR1 SNHLY, CDR2 FYNNEI. The CDR3 has 15 residues. As DNA, the CDR3 is TGTGCCAGCAGTACCGATCGAGGGACAGCGATCTCGCAGTACTTC. This encodes CASSTDRGTAISQYF.

The chain carries TRBV13 and TRBJ2-1; 7 nucleotides line up with TRBD2. The ends lost 8 bases at V and 4 bases at J; junction bases unmatched: 5. The length of the CDR3 is 13 residues. CDR1 and CDR2 (germline): PRHDT, FYEKMQ (reference sequence). The CDR3 bases are TGTGCCAGCGCGAGCGGGACTTACAATGAGCAGTTCTTC. This codes for CASASGTYNEQFF.

The chain employs TRBV5-1 and TRBJ2-3, with 9 bases aligning to TRBD1. Germline lookup yields CDR1 SGHRS and CDR2 YFSETQ. V lost 3 bases, J lost 2 bases, and 10 bases stayed unmatched. This CDR3 is 17 amino acids long. DNA for the CDR3: TGCGCCAGCAGCTCCGGACAGGGGTCCCCCATCACAGATACGCAGTATTTT. This sequence encodes CASSSGQGSPITDTQYF.

The chain employs TRBV27 and TRBJ2-5; tentatively, D is TRBD1 (5 bases). The J call may be incorrect, as the DNA end agrees better with TRBJ2-7. Germline CDR1 and CDR2: MNHEY and SMNVEV (reference sequence). This CDR3 contains 13 residues. DNA for the CDR3: TGTGCCAGCAGTCCCAGGGAAGGCTACGAGCAGTACTTC. This gives the protein CASSPREGYEQYF.

Comment on this clone: A read error may account for a junction end that differs from germline. The chain recombines TRBV6-5 with TRBJ2-7, with TRBD2 matching 10 bases. The CDR3 has 16 amino acids. CDR1 and CDR2 from the germline V gene are MNHEY and SVGAGI. CDR3 in DNA: TGTGCCAGCAGTTACTCGCCTAGCGGGAGCTCCTACGAGCAGTACTTT. Residues: CASSYSPSGSSYEQYF.

J is TRBJ1-3 and V is TRBV28; D remains ambiguous. The CDR3 loop spans 14 amino acids. The V gene's germline CDR1 is MDHEN and CDR2 SYDVKM. Between the trimmed V and J ends, which lost 2 bases and 7 bases, there was a span of 12 bases. The CDR3 coding sequence is TGTGCCAGCAGTTTACATCAGGAGGTGAACACCATATATTTT. Translation gives CASSLHQEVNTIYF.

This chain connects TRBV30 to TRBJ1-1, with a possible D match to TRBD1 (6 bases). The CDR3 spans 13 residues. The germline V gene encodes CDR1 GTSNPN and CDR2 SVGIG (reference sequence). V was trimmed by 4 bases and J by 2 bases, leaving 11 bases between them. The CDR3, as DNA: TGTGCCTGGACCGAGGACAGTAACACTGAAGCTTTCTTT. As protein: CAWTEDSNTEAFF.

This clone has only a few counts. The chain joins TRBV2 to TRBJ2-7; 8 bases agree with TRBD1. The CDR3 sequence is 14 residues long. Germline CDR1 is SNHLY and CDR2 is FYNNEI. With V trimmed by 2 bases and J by 4 bases, 4 bases remained unmatched. The CDR3 is CASSEQGQEYEQYF. As DNA, the CDR3 is TGTGCCAGCAGTGAACAGGGACAGGAGTACGAGCAGTACTTC.

The rearrangement links TRBV9 to TRBJ1-5, with 12 bases identical to TRBD1. The CDR3 sequence is 17 residues long. J lost 6 bases, V lost 3 bases, and 10 bases had no gene match. Germline CDR1 SGDLS, CDR2 YYNGEE. The CDR3 DNA is TGTGCCAGCAGCGCAAGCGAAGGGACAGGGGGCACTCAGCCCCAGCATTTT. As protein: CASSASEGTGGTQPQHF.

The chain has TRBV6-5 and TRBJ1-1; TRBD1 is a possible D gene (6 bases). CDR1 is MNHEY and CDR2 is SVGAGI in the germline V gene. This CDR3 is built from 11 residues. CDR3 amino acids: CALGRGTEAFF. DNA for the CDR3: TGTGCTCTAGGCAGGGGCACTGAAGCTTTCTTT.